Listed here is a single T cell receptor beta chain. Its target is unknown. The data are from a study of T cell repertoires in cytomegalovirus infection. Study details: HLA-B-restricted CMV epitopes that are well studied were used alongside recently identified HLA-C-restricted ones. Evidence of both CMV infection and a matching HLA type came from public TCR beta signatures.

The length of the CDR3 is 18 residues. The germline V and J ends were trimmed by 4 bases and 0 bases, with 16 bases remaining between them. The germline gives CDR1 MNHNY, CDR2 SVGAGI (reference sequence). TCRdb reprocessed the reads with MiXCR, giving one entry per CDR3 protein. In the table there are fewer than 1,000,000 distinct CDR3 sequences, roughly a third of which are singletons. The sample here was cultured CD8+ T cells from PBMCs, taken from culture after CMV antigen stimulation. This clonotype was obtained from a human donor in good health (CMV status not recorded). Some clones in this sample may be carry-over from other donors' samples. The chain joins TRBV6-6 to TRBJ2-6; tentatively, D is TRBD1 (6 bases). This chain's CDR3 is CASSWGTRSFSGANVLTF. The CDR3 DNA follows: TGTGCCAGCAGTTGGGGGACACGGTCCTTCTCTGGGGCCAACGTCCTGACTTTC.